A single T cell receptor (beta chain) is shown here with its context. Antigen specificity is unknown. Losses at the gene ends were 5 bases for V and 7 bases for J; bases not matched to a gene: 16. CDR3 length: 18 residues. The germline V gene encodes CDR1 SGHVS and CDR2 FNYEAQ. Genomic DNA was the PCR template. The TCR beta CDR3 region was amplified using 30 forward and 13 reverse primers. MiXCR, applied by TCRdb to the multiplex PCR reads, yields one record per CDR3 protein. The profile shows more than 250,000 distinct CDR3 sequences, roughly 48% of them singletons. The record originates from a study of type 1 and type 2 diabetes patients. Looking at the study overall: The cohort mixed type 1 diabetes, type 2 diabetes and nondiabetic donors. General study results and limits: Groups were not age- or gender-matched, which may bias interpretation. In type 2 diabetes, highly-expanded CD4+ clones took a median about 4% of reads.

All diabetic donors were classified as either type 1 or type 2 diabetes. This chain links TRBV7-6 with TRBJ1-6, with 8 bases matching TRBD1. The clonotype comes from a man aged 18 to 29 with type 2 diabetes. Sequencing was done on a sample of peripheral blood mononuclear cells (PBMCs). The DNA for the CDR3 is TGTGCCAGCAGCCCTCAGACGGGCAGGGGGCTAAAAAATTCACCCCTCCACTTT. Protein: CASSPQTGRGLKNSPLHF.